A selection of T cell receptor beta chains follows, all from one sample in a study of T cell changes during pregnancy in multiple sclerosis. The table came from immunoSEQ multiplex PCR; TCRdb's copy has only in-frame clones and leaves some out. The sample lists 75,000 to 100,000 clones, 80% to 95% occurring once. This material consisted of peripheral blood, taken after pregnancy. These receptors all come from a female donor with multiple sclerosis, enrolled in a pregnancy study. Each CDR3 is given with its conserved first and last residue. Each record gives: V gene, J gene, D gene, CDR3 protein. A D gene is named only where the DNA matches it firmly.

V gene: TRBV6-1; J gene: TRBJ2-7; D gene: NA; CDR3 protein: CASSEAGTLIYEQYF
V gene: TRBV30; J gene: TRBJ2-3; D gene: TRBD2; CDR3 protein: CARTGGLAATDTQYF
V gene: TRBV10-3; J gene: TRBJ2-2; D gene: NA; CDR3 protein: CAINPDGAGELFF
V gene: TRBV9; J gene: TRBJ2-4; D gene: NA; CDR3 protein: CASSQSPVSAKNIQYF
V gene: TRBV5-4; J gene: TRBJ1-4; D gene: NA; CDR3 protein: CASSLEQGSGKLFF
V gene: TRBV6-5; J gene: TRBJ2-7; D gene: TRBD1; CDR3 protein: CASSYSGQGVAYEQYF
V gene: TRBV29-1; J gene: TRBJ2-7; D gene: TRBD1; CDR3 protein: CSVAGTGVAYEQYF
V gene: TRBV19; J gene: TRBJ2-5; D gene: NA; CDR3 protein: CASGGTAQETQYF
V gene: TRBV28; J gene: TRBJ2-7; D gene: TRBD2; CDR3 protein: CASRERPGLAGAHPYEQYF
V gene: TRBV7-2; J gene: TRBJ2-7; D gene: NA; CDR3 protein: CASSLDGAVAPYEQYF
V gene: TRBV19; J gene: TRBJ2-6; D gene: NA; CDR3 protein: CASSIALTSSGANVLTF
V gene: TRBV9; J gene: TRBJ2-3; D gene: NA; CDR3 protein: CASSVAGTTDTQYF
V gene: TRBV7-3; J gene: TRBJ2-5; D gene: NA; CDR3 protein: CASSPRNQETQYF
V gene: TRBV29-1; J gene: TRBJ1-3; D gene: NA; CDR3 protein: CSVTDFSGNTIYF
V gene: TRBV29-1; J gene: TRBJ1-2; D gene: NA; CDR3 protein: CSVDLENYGYTF
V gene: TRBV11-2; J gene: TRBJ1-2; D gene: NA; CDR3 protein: CASSLVAGAVGGYTF
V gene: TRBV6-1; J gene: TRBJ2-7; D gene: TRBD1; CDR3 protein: CASSERTTGPYEQYF
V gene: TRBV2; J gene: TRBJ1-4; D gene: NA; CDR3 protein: CASTDREYEKLFF
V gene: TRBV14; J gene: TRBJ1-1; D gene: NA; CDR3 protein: CASSQGARRAEAFF
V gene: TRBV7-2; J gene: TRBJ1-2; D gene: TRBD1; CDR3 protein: CASSLNILRQGADGYTF
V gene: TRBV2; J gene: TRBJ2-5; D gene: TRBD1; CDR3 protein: CASSSQGQETQYF
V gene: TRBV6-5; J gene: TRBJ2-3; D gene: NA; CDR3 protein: CASSSVGGSTDTQYF
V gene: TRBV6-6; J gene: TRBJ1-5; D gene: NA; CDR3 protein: CATSAGGGRPQHF
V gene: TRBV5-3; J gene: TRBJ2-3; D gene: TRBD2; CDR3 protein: CARSLARLAGGPGDTQYF
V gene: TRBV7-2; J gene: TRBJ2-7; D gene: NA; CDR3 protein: CASSLDGGGSYEQYF
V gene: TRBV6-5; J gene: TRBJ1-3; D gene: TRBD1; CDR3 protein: CASSYSGQGAGNTIYF
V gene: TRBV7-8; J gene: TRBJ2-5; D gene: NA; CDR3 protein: CASSTGHSVTQYF
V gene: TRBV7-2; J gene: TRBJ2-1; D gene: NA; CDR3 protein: CASSSSPASDEQFF
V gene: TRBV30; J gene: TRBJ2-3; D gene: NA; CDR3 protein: CAWSVRGSDTQYF
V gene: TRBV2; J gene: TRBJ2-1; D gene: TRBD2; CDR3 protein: CASTSGGNEQFF
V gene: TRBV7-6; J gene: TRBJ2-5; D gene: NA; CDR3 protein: CASSWGQAEETQYF
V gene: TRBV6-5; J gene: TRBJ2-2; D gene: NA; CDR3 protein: CASKADTGELFF
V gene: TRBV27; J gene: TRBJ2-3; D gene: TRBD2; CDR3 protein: CASSSLLAGVDTQYF
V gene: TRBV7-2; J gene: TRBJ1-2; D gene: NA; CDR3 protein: CASSFLLDSNSEYTF
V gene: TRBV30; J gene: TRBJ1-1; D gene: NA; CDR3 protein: CAWRRVLDTEAFF
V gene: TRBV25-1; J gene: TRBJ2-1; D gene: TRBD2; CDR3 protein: CASSESGGRAYNEQFF
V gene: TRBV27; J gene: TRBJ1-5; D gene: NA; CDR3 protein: CASSLQGWQPQHF
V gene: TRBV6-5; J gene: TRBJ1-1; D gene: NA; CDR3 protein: CASSRTDSLEAFF
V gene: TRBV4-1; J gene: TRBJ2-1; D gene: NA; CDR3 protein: CASSQSLADGNEQFF
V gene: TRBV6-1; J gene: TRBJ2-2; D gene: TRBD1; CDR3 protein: CASSFQGAGTGELFF
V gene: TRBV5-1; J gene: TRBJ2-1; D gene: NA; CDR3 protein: CASSLETESYNEQFF
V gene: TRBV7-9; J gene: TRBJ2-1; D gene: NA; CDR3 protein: CASSFEGGRYNEQFF
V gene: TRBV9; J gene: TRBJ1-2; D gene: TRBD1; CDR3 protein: CASSVEMTPRGTGGEEDGYTF
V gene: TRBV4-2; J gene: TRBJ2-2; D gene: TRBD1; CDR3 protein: CASSQVPPDRGQSNTGELFF
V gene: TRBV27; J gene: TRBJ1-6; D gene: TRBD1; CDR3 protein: CASSPRQGRDSPLHF
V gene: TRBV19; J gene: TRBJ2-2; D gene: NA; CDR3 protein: CASRSGSGTGELFF
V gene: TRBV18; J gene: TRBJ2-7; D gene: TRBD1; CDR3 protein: CASSPGQSYEQYF
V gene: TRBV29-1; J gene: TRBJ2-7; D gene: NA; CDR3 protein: CSVGGGAYEQYF
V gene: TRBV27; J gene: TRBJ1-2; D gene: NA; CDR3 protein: CASSSGMGYGYTF
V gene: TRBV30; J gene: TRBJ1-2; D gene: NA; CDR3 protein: CAWSTATWTNYGYTF
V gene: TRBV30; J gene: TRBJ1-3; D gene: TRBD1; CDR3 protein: CAWSVRLRGLSGNTIYF
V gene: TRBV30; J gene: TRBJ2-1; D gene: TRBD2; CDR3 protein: CAWSLAGHYNEQFF
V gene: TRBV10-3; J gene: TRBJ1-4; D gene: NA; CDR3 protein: CAISESAAEKLFF